This TCR beta chain is from a study of blood T cell repertoires in COVID-19. Turning to the study itself: COVID-19 samples, acute and convalescent, were from the United States, Italy and Spain. T cells, B-cell-depleted T cells, or PBMCs supplied cDNA or gDNA.

Original methodology: Counts of nucleated cells, estimated from reference gene primer amplification, were obtained. Clones were sequenced by immunoSEQ multiplex PCR, and TCRdb holds only the in-frame ones, with some missing. V, J and clone size were drawn from that table, and D and trimming were deduced from the DNA. This sample has about 140,000 clones, with less than 85% found just once. The CDR3 length is 11 residues. Germline lookup yields CDR1 SQVTM and CDR2 ANQGSEA. J gave up 2 bases and V 7 bases, and 2 bases lay outside the gene matches. Concerning this clone: This specimen includes other DNA sequences encoding the same CDR3.

What was sequenced was peripheral blood. The J gene is TRBJ2-7, the V gene TRBV29-1, with 7 bases identical to TRBD1. This clonotype was sampled from a human donor in a cohort sampled during active COVID-19. Here the CDR3 reads CSGGTAYEQYF. CDR3 coding DNA: TGCAGCGGGGGGACAGCCTACGAGCAGTACTTC.